These 30 T cell receptor beta chains were all obtained from the same sample, sequenced in a study of immunodeficiency. Measured with immunoSEQ multiplex PCR; TCRdb has only the in-frame clones, and not every one. Of fewer than 1,000 clones in the sample, 80% to 95% were seen once. The sequenced sample consisted of CD4+ T cells from blood. All receptors come from a female donor.

The chain links TRBV4-2 to TRBJ2-4; the D call may be TRBD1 or TRBD2 (5 bases each). Between the trimmed V and J ends, which lost 2 bases and 7 bases, there was a span of 18 bases. The length of the CDR3 is 16 residues. The germline V gene has CDR1 LGHNA and CDR2 YNFKEQ. CDR3 in amino acids: CASSQIPGMGENIQYF. CDR3 in DNA: TGTGCCAGCAGCCAAATTCCCGGGATGGGGGAGAACATTCAGTACTTC.

The V and J genes are TRBV7-3 and TRBJ2-1; 11 bases fit TRBD2. With V trimmed by 1 base and J by 4 bases, 0 bases remained unmatched. Germline CDR1 is SGHTA and CDR2 is FQGTGA. This CDR3 is built from 15 residues. The CDR3 DNA sequence: TGTGCCAGCAGCTTAATAGCGGGGGGGTACAATGAGCAGTTCTTC. This codes for CASSLIAGGYNEQFF.

J is TRBJ1-2 and V is TRBV19, with 8 bases fitting TRBD1. V dropped 0 bases and J dropped 8; count of bases not matched to a gene: 2. CDR3 size: 13 residues. The germline gives CDR1 LNHDA, CDR2 SQIVND (reference sequence). The CDR3 loop reads CASSIDRGHGYTF. CDR3 DNA sequence: TGTGCCAGTAGTATAGACAGGGGGCACGGCTACACCTTC. The full variable domain, with the rest looked up from reference TRBV19 and TRBJ1-2, is DGGITQSPKYLFRKEGQNVTLSCEQNLNHDAMYWYRQDPGQGLRLIYYSQIVNDFQKGDIAEGYSVSREKKESFPLTVTSAQKNPTAFYLCASSIDRGHGYTFGSGTRLTVV.

The CDR3 DNA reads as TGTGCCAGCTCACCACCGTCTAGACAAGAAGCTTTCTTT. This sequence encodes CASSPPSRQEAFF. The chain combines TRBV18 with TRBJ1-1; D uncertain. CDR1 is KGHSH, CDR2 LQKENI, per germline. CDR3 length: 13 amino acids. V gave up 0 bases and J gave up 8 bases, with 10 bases separating them. Combining the CDR3 with reference TRBV18 and TRBJ1-1 gives the whole variable domain NAGVMQNPRHLVRRRGQEARLRCSPMKGHSHVYWYRQLPEEGLKFMVYLQKENIIDESGMPKERFSAEFPKEGPSILRIQQVVRGDSAAYFCASSPPSRQEAFFGQGTRLTVV.

V usage is TRBV29-1 and J usage is TRBJ1-2; no clear D. Germline V gene sequence: CDR1 SQVTM, CDR2 ANQGSEA. The CDR3 extends over 11 amino acids. The germline V and J ends were trimmed by 3 bases and 4 bases, with 6 bases remaining between them. CDR3 in DNA: TGCAGCGTTGATCCTGGCTATGGCTACACCTTC. Its translation is CSVDPGYGYTF.

This chain connects TRBV6-6 to TRBJ2-3; 9 positions match TRBD2. V lost 7 bases to trimming and J lost 0 bases; unmatched junction nucleotides: 5. Germline-derived CDR1 and CDR2 are MNHNY and SVGAGI (reference sequence). This CDR3 comprises 15 residues. The CDR3 loop reads CASKRLAASTDTQYF. In nucleotides, the CDR3 is TGTGCCAGCAAACGACTAGCGGCTAGCACAGATACGCAGTATTTT.

The chain uses TRBV14 and TRBJ1-2; D is unclear. Trimming pared 1 base from V and 4 bases from J, leaving 4 bases between. Germline CDR1 SGHDN, CDR2 FVKESK. The CDR3 runs 12 residues. The CDR3 loop is CASSQAPYGYTF. In nucleotides, the CDR3 is TGTGCCAGCAGCCAAGCCCCCTATGGCTACACCTTC.

The V and J genes are TRBV27 and TRBJ2-7, with D tentatively TRBD1 or TRBD2 (5 bases each). V was clipped by 8 bases and J by 2 bases, with 10 bases between them. The CDR3 has 12 amino acids. The germline V gene has CDR1 MNHEY and CDR2 SMNVEV (reference sequence). The CDR3 reads CASGGTAYEQYF. For the CDR3, the DNA is TGTGCCAGCGGGGGAACAGCCTACGAGCAGTACTTC.

The table lists this clone with a count of one. This chain links TRBV15 with TRBJ1-1; the D is unclear. The CDR3 loop spans 14 amino acids. Germline CDR1 and CDR2: LNHNV and YYDKDF (reference sequence). Trimming shortened V by 0 bases and J by 7 bases, and 12 bases separated the two germline ends. This CDR3 reads CATSRDLRPLEAFF. In DNA form, the CDR3 reads TGTGCCACCAGCAGAGATCTCCGTCCTCTTGAAGCTTTCTTT.

This clone appeared a single time. V and J are TRBV28 and TRBJ1-6, with D perhaps TRBD1 (6 bases). The CDR3 is made up of 14 amino acids. Germline loops: CDR1 MDHEN, CDR2 SYDVKM. Trimming removed 5 bases at V and 5 bases at J, with 10 bases between. The CDR3 nucleotides read TGTGCCAGCAGTAGACAGGCAAATAATTCACCCCTCCACTTT. Protein: CASSRQANNSPLHF.

The DNA of the CDR3 is TGTGCCAGCAGCAACCGACGGACTAGCGGCTACGAGCAGTACTTC. The encoded protein is CASSNRRTSGYEQYF. The chain links TRBV11-3 to TRBJ2-7; 10 bases agree with TRBD2. Germline CDR1 and CDR2: SGHNT and YENEEA. The CDR3 runs 15 residues. Losses at the gene ends were 5 bases for V and 3 bases for J; bases not matched to a gene: 7. Filled out from reference TRBV11-3 and TRBJ2-7, the complete variable domain reads EAGVVQSPRYKIIEKKQPVAFWCNPISGHNTLYWYLQNLGQGPELLIRYENEEAVDDSQLPKDRFSAERLKGVDSTLKIQPAELGDSAVYLCASSNRRTSGYEQYFGPGTRLTVT.

This chain connects TRBV5-1 to TRBJ1-1, with 7 bases matching TRBD1. J lost 5 bases, V lost 0 bases, and 19 bases had no gene match. The CDR3 contains 19 residues. The V gene's germline CDR1 is SGHRS and CDR2 YFSETQ. As DNA, the CDR3 is TGCGCCAGCAGCTTGGCCTACGGGACAGTGAAGGGGCTTGGGACTGAAGCTTTCTTT. Its protein is CASSLAYGTVKGLGTEAFF.

The V gene is TRBV2, the J gene TRBJ2-7; TRBD1 matches 7 bases. The V and J ends lost 5 bases and 3 bases, in that order; junction bases with no gene match: 4. The CDR3 is 13 residues long. CDR1 is SNHLY and CDR2 is FYNNEI in the germline V gene. The DNA of the CDR3 is TGTGCCAGCAGTCTTGACAGGGACTACGAGCAGTACTTC. Its translation is CASSLDRDYEQYF.

V gene TRBV19 combines with J gene TRBJ1-1, with 8 bases that match TRBD1. CDR1 LNHDA and CDR2 SQIVND come from the germline V gene (reference sequence). The CDR3 covers 15 residues. V shed 5 bases and J 0 bases; nucleotides not matched to a gene: 5. CDR3: CASSSRQGLNTEAFF. In nucleotides, the CDR3 is TGTGCCAGTAGTTCAAGACAGGGGTTGAACACTGAAGCTTTCTTT.

The rearrangement uses TRBV3-1 (or the pseudogene TRBV3-2) and TRBJ1-2, with D unresolved. V lost 0 bases, J lost 8 bases, and 13 bases lay in between. The CDR3 covers 14 residues. The germline CDR1 and CDR2 sequences are LGHDT and YNNKEL (reference sequence). The CDR3 DNA sequence: TGTGCCAGCAGCCAAGAAAGAACCGAGCGAGGCTACACCTTC. This translates into CASSQERTERGYTF.

This chain connects TRBV4-1 to TRBJ1-5; a weak D match, TRBD1 (5 bases). The germline V gene has CDR1 MGHRA and CDR2 YSYEKL. The CDR3 totals 14 residues. V was clipped by 4 bases and J by 3 bases, with 10 bases between them. In DNA form, the CDR3 reads TGCGCCAGCAGCCCTGGGGACCTCAATCAGCCCCAGCATTTT. This gives the protein CASSPGDLNQPQHF.

The rearrangement joins TRBV7-9 to TRBJ2-1; no definite D call. In germline, CDR1 is SEHNR, CDR2 FQNEAQ (reference sequence). V lost 6 bases and J lost 7, with 10 bases in between. CDR3 length: 12 residues. CDR3 DNA sequence: TGTGCCAGCAGTCCCAACCCAAATGAGCAGTTCTTC. Translated: CASSPNPNEQFF.

There are a few counts of this clone. This chain connects TRBV5-1 to TRBJ1-1; no clear D. The V end was cut by 0 bases, the J end by 0 bases, with 3 bases between. The CDR3 contains 13 residues. CDR1 SGHRS and CDR2 YFSETQ come from the germline V gene. The DNA for the CDR3 is TGCGCCAGCAGCTTGGACCTGAACACTGAAGCTTTCTTT. Its protein product is CASSLDLNTEAFF.

The chain carries TRBV28 and TRBJ1-1; D unresolved. The CDR3 runs to 16 residues. The germline gives CDR1 MDHEN, CDR2 SYDVKM. V lost 2 bases and J 4 bases, leaving 17 bases between the germline ends. CDR3 protein: CASSLPIHVRSTEAFF. The CDR3 DNA reads TGTGCCAGCAGTTTACCCATTCACGTCCGGAGCACTGAAGCTTTCTTT.

This clone showed up just once. The rearrangement uses TRBV11-3 and TRBJ2-1; TRBD2 matches at 7 bases. Germline assignment: CDR1 SGHNT and CDR2 YENEEA. CDR3 length: 17 residues. The J segment lost 1 base and the V segment lost 2 bases, leaving 8 bases of the junction unmatched. The CDR3 coding sequence is TGTGCCAGCAGCTTAAGCTCCGCCGGGGGGTCCTACAATGAGCAGTTCTTC. This translates into CASSLSSAGGSYNEQFF.

J is TRBJ2-2 and V is TRBV10-3, with D perhaps given as TRBD1 or TRBD2 (5 bases each). Germline-derived CDR1 and CDR2 are ENHRY and SYGVKD. Trimming stripped 3 bases from V and 4 bases from J, with 18 bases between. The CDR3 has 17 residues. CDR3 DNA sequence: TGTGCCATCAGTGAACCCACGGGTCCTGGGGGCACCGGGGAGCTGTTTTTT. Translation gives CAISEPTGPGGTGELFF.

The CDR3: CASRDRTDGKTQYF. The CDR3 region has the DNA TGTGCCAGCAGGGACCGGACAGACGGAAAGACCCAGTACTTC. This chain links TRBV6-5 with TRBJ2-5; maybe TRBD1 (6 bases). V was clipped by 6 bases and J by 6 bases, with 17 bases between them. CDR3 size: 14 residues. Germline V gene lookup returns CDR1 MNHEY and CDR2 SVGAGI.

The V and J genes are TRBV12-3 or TRBV12-4 and TRBJ2-7; possibly TRBD2 for D (5 bases). CDR3 length: 13 residues. Trimming removed 2 bases at V and 3 bases at J, with 8 bases between. CDR3 DNA sequence: TGTGCCAGCAGTTTATCGGGGAGCTACGAGCAGTACTTC. This sequence encodes CASSLSGSYEQYF.

The rearrangement uses TRBV5-4 and TRBJ1-2, with 10 bases aligning to TRBD1. The V gene end was trimmed by 2 bases and the J gene end by 8 bases; junction bases not matched to a gene: 15. Germline loops: CDR1 SGHNT, CDR2 YYREEE (reference sequence). The CDR3 totals 17 residues. CDR3 nucleotide sequence: TGTGCCAGCAGCTTTCCGAACCCGGGACAGGGGAGAGGGGGCTACACCTTC. Amino acid sequence: CASSFPNPGQGRGGYTF. Looking up the rest from reference TRBV5-4 and TRBJ1-2 gives the full variable domain: ETGVTQSPTHLIKTRGQQVTLRCSSQSGHNTVSWYQQALGQGPQFIFQYYREEENGRGNFPPRFSGLQFPNYSSELNVNALELDDSALYLCASSFPNPGQGRGGYTFGSGTRLTVV.

This chain uses TRBV5-6 with TRBJ1-1, with D perhaps matching TRBD1 (5 bases). V was pared by 4 bases and J by 5 bases, with 15 bases between. CDR3 size: 14 residues. CDR1 SGHDT and CDR2 YYEEEE come from the germline V gene. CDR3: CASSPLGGVTEAFF. Written as DNA, the CDR3 is TGTGCCAGCAGCCCCCTCGGGGGGGTAACTGAAGCTTTCTTT.

This chain links TRBV3-1 (or the pseudogene TRBV3-2) with TRBJ1-5; 9 bases line up with TRBD1. The CDR3 covers 15 residues. The germline CDR1 and CDR2 sequences are LGHDT and YNNKEL (reference sequence). The junction had 7 bases not matched to a gene; V was cut back by 6 bases and J by 4 bases. The DNA for the CDR3 is TGTGCCAGCAGTCCCGGGACAGGGACTAATCAGCCCCAGCATTTT. It yields the protein CASSPGTGTNQPQHF.

This clone was seen more than once but under ten times. The V call is TRBV27, the J call TRBJ1-1; no clear D. Germline-derived CDR1 and CDR2 are MNHEY and SMNVEV (reference sequence). This CDR3 is built from 13 residues. V was shortened by 5 bases and J by 1 base, with 8 bases between the two germline ends. CDR3 protein: CASSRVGNTEAFF. The CDR3 nucleotides are TGTGCCAGCAGTCGGGTTGGGAACACTGAAGCTTTCTTT.

The chain uses TRBV5-1 and TRBJ2-3; D may be TRBD2 (6 bases). Per the germline V gene, CDR1 is SGHRS and CDR2 is YFSETQ. The germline V and J ends were trimmed by 2 bases and 0 bases, with 16 bases remaining between them. The CDR3 covers 17 residues. CDR3 residues: CASSLTTGRTSTDTQYF. For the CDR3, the DNA is TGCGCCAGCAGCTTAACCACCGGGAGAACTAGCACAGATACGCAGTATTTT.

The J gene is TRBJ2-7, the V gene TRBV7-9, with TRBD1 identical over 8 bases. V was clipped by 2 bases and J by 4 bases; unmatched bases: 7. CDR3 length: 15 amino acids. Germline-derived CDR1 and CDR2 are SEHNR and FQNEAQ (reference sequence). The CDR3 is CASSLPGQGSYEQYF. CDR3 DNA: TGTGCCAGCAGCTTACCCGGACAGGGTTCTTACGAGCAGTACTTC. The variable domain in full, completed from reference TRBV7-9 and TRBJ2-7, reads DTGVSQNPRHKITKRGQNVTFRCDPISEHNRLYWYRQTLGQGPEFLTYFQNEAQLEKSRLLSDRFSAERPKGSFSTLEIQRTEQGDSAMYLCASSLPGQGSYEQYFGPGTRLTVT.

This sequence joins TRBV3-1 (or the pseudogene TRBV3-2) and TRBJ2-1; 7 bases map to TRBD2. Germline CDR1 is LGHDT and CDR2 is YNNKEL (reference sequence). The length of the CDR3 is 14 residues. With 4 bases clipped from V and 10 bases from J, the junction kept 10 bases outside the gene matches. This chain's CDR3 is CASSREGRPREQFF. The CDR3 bases are TGTGCCAGCAGCCGGGAGGGCCGTCCCCGGGAGCAGTTCTTC.